This T cell receptor (beta chain) emerged from a study of beta chain features in type 1 diabetes. Background on the study: Cell yields, age and gender were similar between patients and healthy donors. Whole-study results and caveats: Comparison showed that naive, central memory and Treg TCRB repertoires appeared more similar among patients than among healthy donors.

Sequenced material consisted of expressed TCRB transcripts (all of the isolated RNA was reverse transcribed). Naive, central memory and regulatory T cell samples yielded about 3.57 million reads on average. Some clones are missing from TCRdb's copy, which holds only in-frame ones; the method was immunoSEQ multiplex PCR. Among about 930,000 clones, about a sixth were seen once, and the ten largest hold 0.02% to 0.025%. Germline CDR1 MDHEN, CDR2 SYDVKM. The ends were cut back, 3 bases at V and 1 base at J, with 6 bases in the middle. The CDR3 loop spans 13 amino acids. This clone appeared a few times. Its matching antigen is unknown.

This chain links TRBV28 with TRBJ2-5; D gene unclear. The sequenced sample was naive CD4+ T cells from blood. The sequence was collected from a woman aged 18-29 years in good health. The CDR3 spells CASSFPPQETQYF. CDR3 bases: TGTGCCAGCAGTTTTCCCCCCCAAGAGACCCAGTACTTC. Supplemented by reference TRBV28 and TRBJ2-5, the full variable domain reads DVKVTQSSRYLVKRTGEKVFLECVQDMDHENMFWYRQDPGLGLRLIYFSYDVKMKEKGDIPEGYSVSREKKERFSLILESASTNQTSMYLCASSFPPQETQYFGPGTRLLVL.